The 4 T cell receptor beta chains below all came from one sample that was sequenced in a study of Graves' ophthalmopathy and Graves' hyperthyroidism. From RNA, the CDR3 regions of TCR beta chains were amplified and sequenced. The first-round RT-PCR employed HTBI primers together with the Qiagen OneStep RT-PCR kit. A multiplex PCR was then performed as the second round. TCRdb re-analysed the multiplex PCR reads in MiXCR, keeping a single row per CDR3 protein. The profile covers about 390,000 distinct CDR3 sequences, with 17% appearing a single time and roughly 2.4% taken by the ten largest. The specimen was peripheral blood. The origin of the receptors is an adult woman with stable Graves' hyperthyroidism.

This clonotype was observed a handful of times. CDR3 nucleotide sequence: TGCGCCAGCAGCGCGGACAGGGGGCAAGGGGAGCAGTACTTC. Translation: CASSADRGQGEQYF. The genes are TRBV5-1 and TRBJ2-7; 11 bases fit TRBD1. The CDR3 length is 14 residues. V gave up 4 bases and J gave up 7 bases; unmatched junction bases: 7. CDR1 and CDR2 (germline): SGHRS, YFSETQ.

This sequence joins TRBV5-1 and TRBJ2-2; the match to TRBD1 covers 8 bases. The CDR3 runs 19 residues. The V gene end was trimmed by 2 bases and the J gene end by 2 bases; junction bases not matched to a gene: 14. Germline lookup yields CDR1 SGHRS and CDR2 YFSETQ. CDR3 sequence (DNA): TGCGCCAGCAGCTTCCTAGGACAGGGCCGACTCCTCAACACCGGGGAGCTGTTTTTT. Translating it yields CASSFLGQGRLLNTGELFF. Complete variable domain (other parts from reference TRBV5-1 and TRBJ2-2): KAGVTQTPRYLIKTRGQQVTLSCSPISGHRSVSWYQQTPGQGLQFLFEYFSETQRNKGNFPGRFSGRQFSNSRSEMNVSTLELGDSALYLCASSFLGQGRLLNTGELFFGEGSRLTVL.

This clonotype was counted many times. The chain joins TRBV19 to TRBJ1-5; D is uncertain. This CDR3 spans 16 amino acids. Looked up from germline, CDR1 is LNHDA and CDR2 is SQIVND (reference sequence). Trimming left V 4 bases short and J 7 bases short, with 20 bases between. As DNA, the CDR3 is TGTGCCAGTAGTACAAGGGATCGATCAGTGCGCCAGCCCCAGCATTTT. Residues: CASSTRDRSVRQPQHF. The complete variable domain, with remaining parts taken from reference TRBV19 and TRBJ1-5, reads DGGITQSPKYLFRKEGQNVTLSCEQNLNHDAMYWYRQDPGQGLRLIYYSQIVNDFQKGDIAEGYSVSREKKESFPLTVTSAQKNPTAFYLCASSTRDRSVRQPQHFGDGTRLSIL.

This clonotype appeared a few times. V and J are TRBV2 and TRBJ2-5; unclear D gene. The CDR3 totals 13 residues. Germline V CDR1 and CDR2: SNHLY, FYNNEI. V was cut by 6 bases and J by 4 bases, with 12 bases left in between. The CDR3 DNA reads as TGTGCCAGCAGGGTGGTAGGGCGAGAGACCCAGTACTTC. This translates into CASRVVGRETQYF. The whole variable domain, remainder taken from reference TRBV2 and TRBJ2-5, is EPEVTQTPSHQVTQMGQEVILRCVPISNHLYFYWYRQILGQKVEFLVSFYNNEISEKSEIFDDQFSVERPDGSNFTLKIRSTKLEDSAMYFCASRVVGRETQYFGPGTRLLVL.